One sample yielded the 22 T cell receptor beta chains listed below, sequenced in a study of tissue T cells after allogeneic stem cell transplantation. Sequenced by immunoSEQ multiplex PCR; TCRdb stores in-frame clones only, minus some. The table lists approximately 45,000 clones, 73% of them singletons, with around 0.6% in the top ten. The sequencing sample was made of sorted cells pooled from one or two spleens. The receptor set was obtained from a pool of C57BL/6 mice in good health.

This clone was counted a few times. Germline and genes here are mouse. The CDR3 end lies 1 residue beyond the end of the read and is filled in from the germline J gene. The chain carries TRBV13-1 and TRBJ2-7; 8 positions match TRBD2. V was pared by 6 bases and J by 7 bases, with 6 bases of the junction left unmatched. The V gene's germline CDR1 is NSHNY and CDR2 SYGAGN. The CDR3 consists of 12 residues. The covered CDR3 bases are TGTGCCAGCACCCGGGGGGGGCGAGAACAGTAC. It translates to CASTRGGREQY. From start to end, the CDR3 is CASTRGGREQYF.

A remark on this clone: Gene names follow the mouse nomenclature. Read sequence stops 1 residue before the CDR3 end, and the germline J gene provides the missing end. The rearrangement links TRBV31 to TRBJ2-3, with 9 bases aligning to TRBD2. The V and J ends lost 0 bases and 0 bases, in that order; junction bases with no gene match: 4. In germline, CDR1 is GKSSPN, CDR2 SITVG. The CDR3 is made up of 16 amino acids. The sequenced part of the CDR3 DNA is TGTGCCTGGAGTCTAGGACTGGGGACTAGTGCAGAAACGCTGTAT. The encoded protein is CAWSLGLGTSAETLY. The full CDR3 protein is CAWSLGLGTSAETLYF.

Note on this clone: Here the gene names and germline are mouse. Read sequence stops 1 residue before the CDR3 end, and the germline J gene provides the missing end. V gene TRBV19 combines with J gene TRBJ2-7; D is undetermined. Germline lookup yields CDR1 FNHDT and CDR2 SITEND (reference sequence). This CDR3 is 12 amino acids long. The V and J ends lost 0 bases and 4 bases respectively, with 5 bases between them. The CDR3 is CASSIAWYEQYF. The part of the CDR3 DNA that was read is TGTGCCAGCAGTATAGCCTGGTATGAACAGTAC.

On this clone: Germline and genes: mouse. The read halts 1 residue ahead of the CDR3 end, with the missing end drawn from the germline J gene. The genes are TRBV3 and TRBJ2-3, with D tentatively TRBD1 or TRBD2 (5 bases each). The V and J ends lost 1 base and 0 bases respectively, with 8 bases between them. This CDR3 has 15 amino acids. In germline, CDR1 is SNHLY, CDR2 FYNGKV (reference sequence). The sequenced CDR3 bases are TGTGCCAGCAGCTTAGGGGGGATTAGTGCAGAAACGCTGTAT. Its translation: CASSLGGISAETLY. The CDR3 as a whole reads CASSLGGISAETLYF.

About this clone itself: Genes and germline come from the mouse. The read ends 1 residue shy of where the CDR3 ends; the end is completed using the germline J gene. The chain is built from TRBV31 and TRBJ1-1, with 7 bases fitting TRBD1. The V gene end was trimmed by 1 base and the J gene end by 1 base; junction bases not matched to a gene: 0. Germline-derived CDR1 and CDR2 are GKSSPN and SITVG. This CDR3 has 13 amino acids. The chain's CDR3 is CAWSPGGNTEVFF. The DNA read from the CDR3 is TGTGCCTGGAGTCCAGGGGGGAACACAGAAGTCTTC.

Points on this clone: Gene names and germline match the mouse. With the read ending 1 residue before the CDR3 end, the germline J gene is used to fill in that end. The V and J genes are TRBV19 and TRBJ2-4; possibly TRBD1 for D (6 bases). There are 13 residues in the CDR3. Germline CDR1 is FNHDT and CDR2 is SITEND (reference sequence). V lost 0 bases and J 4 bases, leaving 6 bases between the germline ends. CDR3 sequence: CASSIGTENTLYF. The DNA read from the CDR3 is TGTGCCAGCAGTATAGGGACAGAAAACACCTTGTAC.

This clone was seen more than once but under ten times. Here the gene names and germline are mouse. The CDR3 extends 1 residue past the end of the read, so its final part is completed from the germline J gene. J is TRBJ2-7 and V is TRBV13-2; D gene uncertain. The germline V and J ends were trimmed by 1 base and 3 bases, with 8 bases remaining between them. The germline V gene has CDR1 NNHNN and CDR2 SYGAGS (reference sequence). This CDR3 is built from 13 residues. Partial CDR3 DNA: TGTGCCAGCGGTGATTGGCAGCTCTATGAACAGTAC. It codes for CASGDWQLYEQY. The CDR3 as a whole reads CASGDWQLYEQYF.

Details on this clone: Genes and germline come from the mouse. Coverage ceases 1 residue before the CDR3 finishes, and the germline J gene fills in the end. The chain joins TRBV13-3 to TRBJ1-4; D is uncertain. Germline V gene sequence: CDR1 NNHDY, CDR2 SYVADS. Trimming left V 2 bases short and J 0 bases short, with 5 bases between. There are 14 residues in the CDR3. The DNA read from the CDR3 is TGTGCCAGCAGTGACAAAGTTTCCAACGAAAGATTATTT. It specifies CASSDKVSNERLF. The complete CDR3 reads CASSDKVSNERLFF.

Concerning this clone: Gene names refer to mouse genes. With the read ending 1 residue before the CDR3 end, the germline J gene is used to fill in that end. The chain employs TRBV19 and TRBJ1-3; D is perhaps TRBD1 (5 bases). CDR1 FNHDT and CDR2 SITEND come from the germline V gene (reference sequence). The CDR3 extends over 14 amino acids. Trimming shortened V by 1 base and J by 2 bases, and 7 bases separated the two germline ends. CDR3 region: CASSIMGAGNTLYF. The covered CDR3 bases are TGTGCCAGCAGTATAATGGGGGCTGGAAATACGCTCTAT.

As concerns this clone: Genes and germline are mouse. The CDR3 extends 1 residue past the end of the read, so its final part is completed from the germline J gene. The chain is built from TRBV13-1 and TRBJ1-2; D may be TRBD1 (6 bases). The CDR3 consists of 14 residues. Germline V gives CDR1 NSHNY, CDR2 SYGAGN. The V and J ends lost 5 bases and 2 bases respectively, with 13 bases between them. The CDR3 reads CASSQQGGNSDYTF. The CDR3 DNA, read in part, is TGTGCCAGCAGCCAACAGGGAGGCAACTCCGACTACACC.

This clone was counted once. Mouse gene names and germline throughout. The read gets to within 1 residue of the CDR3 end, and the germline J gene fills in the rest. V gene TRBV12-1 combines with J gene TRBJ1-6, with TRBD1 identical over 8 bases. TRBJ1-6 has ORF status, its function being uncertain. The CDR3 extends over 16 amino acids. The V segment lost 0 bases and the J segment 4 bases; nucleotides outside the gene matches: 4. Germline V gene sequence: CDR1 SGHSN, CDR2 HYEKVE. CDR3 loop: CASSLEDRGYNSPLYF. CDR3 DNA (partial): TGTGCCAGCTCTCTCGAAGACAGGGGATATAATTCGCCCCTCTAC.

With respect to this clone: Mouse names are used for the genes. Coverage ceases 1 residue before the CDR3 finishes, and the germline J gene fills in the end. The J gene is TRBJ1-5, the V gene TRBV31, with no clear D. Germline V lookup: CDR1 GKSSPN, CDR2 SITVG. The CDR3 totals 11 residues. V was clipped by 0 bases and J by 9 bases, with 6 bases between them. The chain's CDR3 is CAWSLEAAPLF. Incomplete CDR3 DNA: TGTGCCTGGAGTCTAGAAGCGGCTCCGCTT.

With regard to this clone: Germline and genes: mouse. The read terminates 1 residue ahead of where the CDR3 ends, so the germline J gene completes it. V usage is TRBV5 and J usage is TRBJ2-3; D may be TRBD2 (5 bases). The CDR3 sequence is 14 residues long. The germline V gene encodes CDR1 LGHNA and CDR2 YNLKQL (reference sequence). V gave up 2 bases and J gave up 0 bases, with 6 bases separating them. The part of the CDR3 DNA that was read is TGTGCCAGCAGCCAACCTGGGAGTGCAGAAACGCTGTAT. Translated: CASSQPGSAETLY. The whole CDR3 protein is CASSQPGSAETLYF.

Concerning this clone itself: Gene and germline names: mouse. The read terminates 1 residue ahead of where the CDR3 ends, so the germline J gene completes it. The genes are TRBV13-1 and TRBJ2-3; TRBD2 aligns across 10 bases. V shed 0 bases, J shed 3 bases, and the junction held 10 bases outside the gene matches. The CDR3 totals 18 residues. Looked up from germline, CDR1 is NSHNY and CDR2 is SYGAGN. CDR3 DNA (partial): TGTGCCAGCAGTGATGCCCCTGGGGGGGCGCGAGGGGCAGAAACGCTGTAT. Its translation: CASSDAPGGARGAETLY. In full, the CDR3 reads CASSDAPGGARGAETLYF.

A word on this clone: The gene symbols are mouse symbols. The CDR3 goes on 1 residue after the read ends, and that part is filled in from the germline J gene. J is TRBJ1-3 and V is TRBV26; 7 bases align to TRBD1. V trimming: 2 bases; J trimming: 0 bases; junction bases outside the gene matches: 1. This CDR3 comprises 15 residues. Germline lookup yields CDR1 KGHPV and CDR2 FQNQEV (reference sequence). Here the CDR3 reads CASSLRTGSGNTLYF. The CDR3 DNA, read in part, is TGTGCCAGCAGTCTGAGGACAGGTTCTGGAAATACGCTCTAT.

As for this clone: The genes and germline here are from mouse. The DNA read from the CDR3 is TGTGCCAGCAGACTGGGGTATGAACAGTAC. It yields the protein CASRLGYEQY. The whole CDR3 is CASRLGYEQYF. J is TRBJ2-7 and V is TRBV13-1, with 7 bases that match TRBD2. The sequence runs out 1 residue before the end of the CDR3; the remainder is reconstructed from the germline J gene. This CDR3 spans 11 amino acids. CDR1 NSHNY and CDR2 SYGAGN come from the germline V gene. The V segment lost 5 bases and the J segment 4 bases; nucleotides outside the gene matches: 0.

Of note for this clone: Mouse gene names and germline throughout. The read is 1 residue too short to cover the CDR3 end, so that end is filled in from the germline J gene. V gene TRBV5 combines with J gene TRBJ2-4; D unclear. V lost 0 bases and J lost 3, with 4 bases in between. The CDR3 covers 13 residues. Germline CDR1 and CDR2: LGHNA and YNLKQL (reference sequence). The chain's CDR3 is CASSQERQNTLYF. The CDR3 DNA, read in part, is TGTGCCAGCAGCCAAGAAAGGCAAAACACCTTGTAC.

A note on this clone: The genes are named according to mouse. The read ends 1 residue shy of where the CDR3 ends; the end is completed using the germline J gene. V usage is TRBV3 and J usage is TRBJ2-4; 8 nucleotides agree with TRBD1. V shed 6 bases and J 4 bases; nucleotides not matched to a gene: 6. Looked up from germline, CDR1 is SNHLY and CDR2 is FYNGKV (reference sequence). The CDR3 runs to 14 residues. CDR3 DNA (partial): TGTGCCAGCAGTCCCGGACAGGGAAAAAACACCTTGTAC. Translating it yields CASSPGQGKNTLY. In full, the CDR3 reads CASSPGQGKNTLYF. Looking up the rest from reference TRBV3 and TRBJ2-4 gives the full variable domain: GPKVLQIPSHQIIDMGQMVTLNCDPVSNHLYFYWYKQILGQQMEFLVNFYNGKVMEKSKLFKDQFSVERPDGSYFTLKIQPTALEDSAVYFCASSPGQGKNTLYFGAGTRLSVL.

A remark on this clone: These gene names are mouse names. Coverage ceases 1 residue before the CDR3 finishes, and the germline J gene fills in the end. The chain employs TRBV13-3 and TRBJ1-2, with TRBD1 matching 7 bases. The ends lost 4 bases at V and 1 base at J; junction bases unmatched: 4. The CDR3 totals 14 residues. Germline CDR1 is NNHDY and CDR2 is SYVADS. The CDR3 is CASSRQGGNSDYTF. The CDR3 DNA, read in part, is TGTGCCAGCAGTCGACAGGGAGGAAACTCCGACTACACC.

This clone was seen a handful of times. Germline and genes: mouse. The read terminates 1 residue ahead of where the CDR3 ends, so the germline J gene completes it. This chain joins TRBV31 and TRBJ2-7; TRBD1 might be the D (6 bases). The germline V gene encodes CDR1 GKSSPN and CDR2 SITVG. V lost 1 base to trimming and J lost 6 bases, with 10 bases between them. The CDR3 runs 12 residues. The CDR3 DNA, read in part, is TGTGCCTGGAGTCGTAGCAGGGGTGAACAGTAC. Its protein product is CAWSRSRGEQY. The full CDR3 reads CAWSRSRGEQYF.

This clone was seen only once. The gene names given are mouse names. The read halts 1 residue ahead of the CDR3 end, with the missing end drawn from the germline J gene. This same CDR3 is encoded by further DNA sequences in the sample. V is TRBV31 and J is TRBJ2-3, with 7 bases aligning to TRBD1. The V segment lost 0 bases and the J segment 3 bases; nucleotides outside the gene matches: 6. The germline gives CDR1 GKSSPN, CDR2 SITVG. The CDR3 has 15 amino acids. The sequenced part of the CDR3 DNA is TGTGCCTGGAGTCTAGCAGGGGGTGGGGCAGAAACGCTGTAT. It encodes CAWSLAGGGAETLY. The complete CDR3 protein is CAWSLAGGGAETLYF. The whole variable domain, filled in from reference TRBV31 and TRBJ2-3, reads AQTIHQWPVAEIKAVGSPLSLGCTIKGKSSPNLYWYWQATGGTLQQLFYSITVGQVESVVQLNLSASRPKDDQFILSTEKLLLSHSGFYLCAWSLAGGGAETLYFGSGTRLTVL.

This clone came up a few times. The listed genes are named as in mouse. The sequenced fragment ends 1 residue before the CDR3 boundary, so the rest is inferred from the germline J gene. This chain joins TRBV13-3 and TRBJ1-4; possibly TRBD1 for D (6 bases). Trimming took 5 bases from V and 7 from J, leaving 18 bases between them. The length of the CDR3 is 15 residues. Germline V gene data show CDR1 as NNHDY and CDR2 as SYVADS. The sequenced CDR3 bases are TGTGCCAGCAGGGCCCGGGACAATGGCACCGAAAGATTATTT. Amino acid sequence: CASRARDNGTERLF. The complete CDR3 reads CASRARDNGTERLFF.